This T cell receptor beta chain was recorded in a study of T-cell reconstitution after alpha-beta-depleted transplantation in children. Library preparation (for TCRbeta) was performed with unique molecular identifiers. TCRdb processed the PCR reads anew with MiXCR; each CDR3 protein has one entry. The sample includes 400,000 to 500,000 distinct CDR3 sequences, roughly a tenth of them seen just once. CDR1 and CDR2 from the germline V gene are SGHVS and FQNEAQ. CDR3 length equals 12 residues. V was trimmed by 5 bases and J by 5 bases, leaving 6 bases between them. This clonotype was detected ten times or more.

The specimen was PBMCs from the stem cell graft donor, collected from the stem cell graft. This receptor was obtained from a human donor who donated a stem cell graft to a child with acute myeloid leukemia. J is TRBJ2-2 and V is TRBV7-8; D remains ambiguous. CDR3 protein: CASSMYTGELFF. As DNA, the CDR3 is TGTGCCAGCAGCATGTATACCGGGGAGCTGTTTTTT.